Listed below are T cell receptor beta chains from one sample, sequenced in a study of T cells in Graves' hyperthyroidism and ophthalmopathy. TCRdb processed the multiplex PCR reads anew with MiXCR; each CDR3 protein has one entry. This sample has under 550,000 distinct CDR3 sequences, with around 20% found just once. The material sequenced was blood. Receptor source: a middle-aged man with Graves' ophthalmopathy. The CDR3 runs from the conserved cysteine through the conserved F or W. The D gene is left open where the match is weak. Size is stated for part of the rows, as once, few or many counts, or as a class when the clone is expanded.

TRBJ2-2 | TRBV7-9 | few | . | CASNVLTHPGLGGDANTGELFF | TGTGCCAGCAATGTCCTAACCCACCCGGGATTAGGCGGGGACGCGAACACCGGGGAGCTGTTTTTT
TRBJ2-5 | TRBV30 | many | . | CAWTRGRGQETQYF | TGTGCCTGGACTCGGGGGAGAGGGCAAGAGACCCAGTACTTC
TRBJ2-5 | TRBV18 | many | . | CASSPPGLAVQETQYF | TGTGCCAGCTCACCTCCCGGATTAGCGGTTCAAGAGACCCAGTACTTC
TRBJ2-7 | TRBV6-1 | many | . | CASSEDRQGVLEQYF | TGTGCCAGCAGTGAAGACCGACAAGGGGTCCTCGAGCAGTACTTC
TRBJ1-2 | TRBV5-5 | few | . | CASSLEGLDYGYTF | TGTGCCAGCAGCTTAGAGGGACTGGACTATGGCTACACCTTC
TRBJ2-1 | TRBV7-2 | many | . | CASSLGQVSYNEQFF | TGTGCCAGCAGCTTAGGTCAGGTCTCCTACAATGAGCAGTTCTTC
TRBJ1-3 | TRBV6-1 | . | . | CASGGYTIYF | TGTGCCAGCGGGGGGTACACCATATATTTT
TRBJ2-3 | TRBV7-2 | . | . | CASSRLGGGTDTQYF | TGTGCCAGCAGCCGCTTAGGGGGAGGGACAGATACGCAGTATTTT
TRBJ1-2 | TRBV30 | . | . | CAWSFGGPSYGYTF | TGTGCCTGGTCATTTGGGGGACCCTCGTATGGCTACACCTTC
TRBJ2-5 | TRBV7-2 | many | . | CASSFGGGSETQYF | TGTGCCAGCAGCTTTGGCGGGGGCTCGGAGACCCAGTACTTC
TRBJ1-3 | TRBV20-1 | few | . | CSARGPGRGGNTIYF | TGCAGTGCTAGAGGTCCAGGGAGAGGCGGAAACACCATATATTTT
TRBJ2-5 | TRBV9 | . | TRBD1 | CASSIGGGSETQYF | TGTGCCAGCAGCATAGGGGGCGGTAGCGAGACCCAGTACTTC
TRBJ1-3 | TRBV6-6 | . | . | CASSYGEEWGNTIYF | TGTGCCAGCAGTTACGGGGAAGAGTGGGGAAACACCATATATTTT
TRBJ2-7 | TRBV11-2 | many | TRBD1 | CASSSGTGGSYEQYF | TGTGCCAGCAGCTCAGGGACAGGGGGGTCCTACGAGCAGTACTTC
TRBJ2-7 | TRBV30 | . | . | CAWNRDSYEQYF | TGTGCCTGGAACCGGGACTCCTACGAGCAGTACTTC
TRBJ2-7 | TRBV20-1 | many | . | CSAPLLGVYEQYF | TGCAGTGCTCCACTGTTGGGAGTATACGAGCAGTACTTC
TRBJ2-3 | TRBV12-3/TRBV12-4 | many | . | CASTLLLPDTQYF | TGTGCCAGCACTCTCCTTTTACCAGATACGCAGTATTTT
TRBJ2-7 | TRBV11-2 | . | . | CASSLISEQYF | TGTGCCAGCAGCTTAATCTCCGAGCAGTACTTC
TRBJ2-3 | TRBV18 | . | . | CASSRRTQLSTDTQYF | TGTGCCAGCTCCCGAAGGACCCAACTGAGCACAGATACGCAGTATTTT
TRBJ1-4 | TRBV5-1 | . | . | CASSLELSRSEKLFF | TGCGCCAGCAGCTTGGAACTGAGCAGGAGTGAAAAACTGTTTTTT
TRBJ2-5 | TRBV6-1 | . | . | CASSPLPETQYF | TGTGCCAGCAGTCCCCTTCCTGAGACCCAGTACTTC
TRBJ1-5 | TRBV12-3/TRBV12-4 | many | TRBD1 | CASSLGTGWGQPQHF | TGTGCCAGCAGTTTGGGGACAGGGTGGGGTCAGCCCCAGCATTTT
TRBJ2-5 | TRBV10-3 | many | . | CAISASNSKQETQYF | TGTGCCATCAGTGCCTCGAACAGTAAGCAAGAGACCCAGTACTTC
TRBJ1-2 | TRBV2 | many | . | CASSEHPTGPYGYTF | TGTGCCAGCAGTGAACACCCGACAGGTCCCTATGGCTACACCTTC
TRBJ2-5 | TRBV2 | . | TRBD2 | CASSERRGARETQYF | TGTGCCAGCAGTGAACGGCGGGGGGCGAGAGAGACCCAGTACTTC
TRBJ2-7 | TRBV18 | once | TRBD2 | CASHLGLAGRGEQYF | TGTGCCTCCCACCTGGGACTAGCGGGGCGGGGCGAGCAGTACTTC
TRBJ2-2 | TRBV5-1 | . | . | CATRSPQLGANTGELFF | TGCGCCACCCGAAGTCCCCAACTCGGGGCGAACACCGGGGAGCTGTTTTTT
TRBJ2-1 | TRBV7-2 | . | . | CASSPPGRNEQFF | TGTGCCAGCAGCCCCCCCGGGCGTAATGAGCAGTTCTTC
TRBJ1-2 | TRBV28 | . | . | CASSSTGAGYGYTF | TGTGCCAGCAGTTCCACCGGGGCCGGCTATGGCTACACCTTC
TRBJ1-3 | TRBV6-5 | few | . | CASSSGVVRRNTIYF | TGTGCCAGCAGTTCCGGAGTCGTCAGGCGAAACACCATATATTTT
TRBJ2-1 | TRBV3-1 | . | TRBD2 | CASAGLAVTNEQFF | TGTGCCAGCGCGGGGCTAGCGGTTACCAATGAGCAGTTCTTC
TRBJ2-5 | TRBV6-1 | few | TRBD1 | CASSKRYSPGQGSKTQYF | TGTGCCAGCAGTAAACGATATTCTCCGGGACAGGGGTCGAAGACCCAGTACTTC
TRBJ2-2 | TRBV6-1 | . | . | CASSEEDFSNTGELFF | TGTGCCAGCAGCGAAGAGGACTTCTCGAACACCGGGGAGCTGTTTTTT
TRBJ2-1 | TRBV3-1 | . | . | CASSQDQWGSYNEQFF | TGTGCCAGCAGCCAAGACCAGTGGGGCTCCTACAATGAGCAGTTCTTC
TRBJ1-5 | TRBV6-4 | . | . | CASSYSSRGAPQHF | TGTGCCAGCAGTTACTCGTCGCGCGGGGCGCCCCAGCATTTT
TRBJ2-5 | TRBV12-3/TRBV12-4 | . | TRBD2 | CASSFGGGLETQYF | TGTGCCAGCAGTTTCGGGGGGGGCTTGGAGACCCAGTACTTC
TRBJ2-1 | TRBV12-3/TRBV12-4 | many | . | CASSLRRGVGNEQFF | TGTGCCAGCAGTTTAAGGAGGGGCGTAGGCAATGAGCAGTTCTTC
TRBJ2-3 | TRBV9 | . | TRBD2 | CASSVEAGRDTQYF | TGTGCCAGCAGCGTAGAAGCGGGGAGAGATACGCAGTATTTT
TRBJ2-1 | TRBV11-2 | . | . | CASSLGGRSYNEQSF | TGTGCCAGCAGCTTAGGAGGGAGGTCCTACAATGAGCAGTCCTTC
TRBJ2-7 | TRBV12-3/TRBV12-4 | few | . | CASKGLSYEQYF | TGTGCCAGCAAGGGCCTCTCCTACGAGCAGTACTTC
TRBJ1-6 | TRBV18 | . | . | CASSPRERGATNSPLHF | TGTGCCAGCTCACCTCGCGAGAGGGGGGCGACGAATTCACCCCTCCACTTT
TRBJ2-3 | TRBV2 | few | TRBD1 | CASWDRGSSTDTQYF | TGTGCCAGCTGGGACAGGGGGTCGAGCACAGATACGCAGTATTTT
TRBJ2-5 | TRBV30 | . | . | CPRGCLRGETQYF | TGTCCCCGGGGGTGTCTGAGAGGAGAGACCCAGTACTTC
TRBJ2-1 | TRBV2 | many | . | CASSELGSSYNEQFF | TGTGCCAGCAGTGAACTAGGGAGCTCCTACAATGAGCAGTTCTTC
TRBJ1-5 | TRBV20-1 | many | TRBD1 | CSARVPGTGHQPQHF | TGCAGTGCTAGAGTACCCGGGACAGGGCACCAGCCCCAGCATTTT
TRBJ1-1 | TRBV4-1 | few | . | CASRLGGTEAFF | TGCGCCAGCAGGTTGGGCGGAACTGAAGCTTTCTTT
TRBJ2-4 | TRBV2 | . | . | CASSDAFVASNIQYF | TGTGCCAGCAGTGATGCCTTTGTTGCCTCGAACATTCAGTACTTC
TRBJ1-4 | TRBV9 | many | . | CASSETGTGNEKLFF | TGTGCCAGCAGTGAAACAGGGACGGGGAATGAAAAACTGTTTTTT
TRBJ1-1 | TRBV5-1 | many | . | CASSGALNTEAFF | TGCGCCAGCAGCGGGGCACTGAACACTGAAGCTTTCTTT
TRBJ2-5 | TRBV20-1 | many | TRBD2 | CSAPGGKETQYF | TGCAGTGCTCCGGGGGGGAAGGAGACCCAGTACTTC
TRBJ1-5 | TRBV10-3 | few | . | CAISEGIQPQHF | TGTGCCATCAGTGAGGGGATTCAGCCCCAGCATTTT